This T cell receptor (beta chain) appears in the sequencing data of a study of blood T cell repertoires in COVID-19. Whole-study context: Whether acute or convalescent, the COVID-19 samples came from the United States, Italy and Spain. T cells, B-cell-depleted T cells, or PBMCs supplied cDNA or gDNA.

In the original processing: Estimates of nucleated cell counts were drawn from the amplification of reference gene primers. TCRdb's table, derived via immunoSEQ multiplex PCR, lists solely in-frame clones and lacks some. V and J calls and clone size are as listed in that table; D and trimming were resolved from the DNA. Of over 70,000 clones in the sample, approximately 71% are singletons; the top ten hold about 2.2%. CDR1 is SGHTA, CDR2 FQGTGA, per germline. This CDR3 is built from 13 residues. Germline trimming cut 2 bases from V and 5 bases from J; bases unmatched to any gene: 1. The clonotype originates from a man aged 65 to 79 with COVID-19, enrolled during active disease. V gene TRBV7-3 combines with J gene TRBJ2-5, with 8 bases matching TRBD2. Sequences were obtained from peripheral blood. The CDR3 DNA reads as TGTGCCAGCAGCTTATTAGCGGGGGAGACCCAGTACTTC. Its translation is CASSLLAGETQYF.